A single sample gave rise to the 17 T cell receptor beta chains below, sequenced in a study of T cells in Graves' hyperthyroidism and ophthalmopathy. The investigators amplified TCR beta CDR3 regions from RNA transcripts. A first-round RT-PCR of the TCR CDR3 used the HTBI primer set. TCRdb processed the multiplex PCR reads anew with MiXCR; each CDR3 protein has one entry. The data contain about 560,000 distinct CDR3 sequences, roughly 17% of them singletons. What was sequenced was blood. The receptors come from a woman under 30 with Graves' hyperthyroidism.

This clonotype appeared many times. The chain uses TRBV29-1 and TRBJ2-3, with 7 bases matching TRBD1. Trimming cost V 6 bases and J 2 bases; bases outside gene matches: 11. Germline V gives CDR1 SQVTM, CDR2 ANQGSEA. There are 15 residues in the CDR3. CDR3: CSVNPGTVTTDTQYF. In DNA form, the CDR3 reads TGCAGCGTGAACCCCGGGACAGTGACCACAGATACGCAGTATTTT.

Ten or more counts support this clonotype. The chain carries TRBV11-2 and TRBJ1-4; the D is unclear. V lost 3 bases to trimming and J lost 4 bases, with 9 bases between them. This CDR3 spans 14 amino acids. Germline V gives CDR1 SGHAT, CDR2 FQNNGV. The CDR3 DNA reads as TGTGCCAGCAGCTTTAGACCGGTTAATGAAAAACTGTTTTTT. Residues: CASSFRPVNEKLFF.

This sequence joins TRBV6-1 and TRBJ2-2; a weak D match, TRBD2 (6 bases). Germline assignment: CDR1 MNHNS and CDR2 SASEGT. Trimming removed 6 bases from V and 1 base from J, with 21 bases in between. The CDR3 runs 18 residues. This chain's CDR3 is CASRPSLARSRNTGELFF. In nucleotides, the CDR3 is TGTGCCAGCAGACCCAGTCTAGCGCGAAGTAGGAACACCGGGGAGCTGTTTTTT.

Comments on this clonotype: A read error may explain this, as a much larger clone is one base away. The V gene is TRBV5-6, the J gene TRBJ2-7; TRBD2 might be the D (5 bases). The J call may be in error: the DNA end matches TRBJ2-1 better. CDR1 is SGHDT, CDR2 YYEEEE, per germline. The length of the CDR3 is 14 residues. The CDR3 spells CASSLGSTTYEQFF. CDR3 coding DNA: TGTGCCAGCAGCTTGGGGTCGACTACCTACGAGCAGTTCTTC.

This sequence joins TRBV7-9 and TRBJ1-6, with TRBD1 matching over 8 bases. With V trimmed by 4 bases and J by 11 bases, 7 bases remained unmatched. CDR3 length: 14 residues. Germline CDR1 is SEHNR and CDR2 is FQNEAQ (reference sequence). The CDR3 coding sequence is TGTGCCAGCAGCTCGGGACAGGTCGGCACACCCCTCCACTTT. Its protein is CASSSGQVGTPLHF.

This clonotype was detected ten times or more. The gene calls are TRBV4-2 and TRBJ1-1; D is unresolved. Germline lookup yields CDR1 LGHNA and CDR2 YNFKEQ. This CDR3 spans 15 amino acids. V shed 3 bases and J shed 1 base, with 12 bases lying between them. The CDR3 bases are TGTGCCAGCAGCCAGGCAGAACTCGCGAACACTGAAGCTTTCTTT. Encoded protein: CASSQAELANTEAFF.

This clonotype was seen ten or more times. The chain recombines TRBV3-1 with TRBJ2-5; no firm D call. The CDR3 contains 12 residues. Looked up from germline, CDR1 is LGHDT and CDR2 is YNNKEL (reference sequence). The V and J ends lost 5 bases and 3 bases respectively, with 7 bases between them. In DNA, the CDR3 is TGTGCCAGCAGCGCCTATGAAGAGACCCAGTACTTC. Residues: CASSAYEETQYF.

This clonotype was detected many times. The rearrangement uses TRBV27 and TRBJ2-3; 13 positions agree with TRBD2. The germline V gene encodes CDR1 MNHEY and CDR2 SMNVEV (reference sequence). Trimming removed 6 bases from V and 6 bases from J; junction bases left unmatched: 12. The CDR3 totals 17 residues. The CDR3 region is CASSTPGLAGVGDTQYF. CDR3 nucleotides: TGTGCCAGCAGCACTCCCGGACTAGCGGGAGTGGGGGATACGCAGTATTTT.

The rearrangement links TRBV7-9 to TRBJ2-3; TRBD2 agrees at 11 bases. J gave up 4 bases and V 2 bases, and 2 bases lay outside the gene matches. This CDR3 has 15 residues. Germline V lookup: CDR1 SEHNR, CDR2 FQNEAQ (reference sequence). Here the CDR3 DNA reads TGTGCCAGCAGCTTAACTAGCGGGAGCCCAGATACGCAGTATTTT. Protein: CASSLTSGSPDTQYF.

Ten or more counts support this clonotype. The chain couples TRBV6-1 to TRBJ1-1; D gene ambiguous. Germline loops: CDR1 MNHNS, CDR2 SASEGT. V lost 5 bases to trimming and J lost 0 bases, with 10 bases between them. The CDR3 runs to 14 residues. CDR3 in amino acids: CASSFDEMNTEAFF. CDR3 in DNA: TGTGCCAGCAGTTTCGACGAGATGAACACTGAAGCTTTCTTT.

This clonotype turned up a few times. DNA of the CDR3: TGCAGTGCTAGGGAGAGTCTGTGGAATCAGCCCCAGCATTTT. As protein: CSARESLWNQPQHF. The gene calls are TRBV20-1 and TRBJ1-5; no firm D call. The ends were cut back, 3 bases at V and 4 bases at J, with 13 bases in the middle. From germline, CDR1 is DFQATT and CDR2 SNEGSKA (reference sequence). The CDR3 runs 14 residues.

There are many counts of this clonotype. The chain couples TRBV30 to TRBJ2-1; 8 bases map to TRBD2. The CDR3 sequence is 15 residues long. Germline CDR1 GTSNPN, CDR2 SVGIG (reference sequence). V lost 1 base to trimming and J lost 4 bases; unmatched junction nucleotides: 6. The CDR3 DNA is TGTGCCTGGAGTGGAGCGAGCGGGAGTTACAATGAGCAGTTCTTC. It yields the protein CAWSGASGSYNEQFF.

This clonotype was seen at least ten times. This chain links TRBV12-5 with TRBJ1-1; perhaps TRBD1 as D (5 bases). CDR1 and CDR2 (germline): LGHNT, FRNRAP. Trimming removed 2 bases at V and 1 base at J, with 11 bases between. CDR3 length: 15 amino acids. The DNA for the CDR3 is TGTGCTAGTGGTTTGACGTTCAGGGAGAACACTGAAGCTTTCTTT. Encoded protein: CASGLTFRENTEAFF.

The chain couples TRBV27 to TRBJ1-1, with 9 positions matching TRBD1. The germline gives CDR1 MNHEY, CDR2 SMNVEV (reference sequence). J was trimmed by 7 bases and V by 2 bases; bases with no gene match: 8. The CDR3 is 15 amino acids. DNA of the CDR3: TGTGCCAGCAGTTTAAGCGGGACAGGGTTGAGTGAAGCTTTCTTT. This sequence encodes CASSLSGTGLSEAFF.

This clonotype was seen ten or more times. The J gene is TRBJ1-1, the V gene TRBV28; no reliable D call. The ends were cut back, 5 bases at V and 1 base at J, with 14 bases in the middle. Germline V gene sequence: CDR1 MDHEN, CDR2 SYDVKM. This CDR3 is 15 amino acids long. In nucleotides, the CDR3 is TGTGCCAGCAGTGAAGAAAATTGGGGGAACACTGAAGCTTTCTTT. Residues: CASSEENWGNTEAFF.

The V and J genes are TRBV19 and TRBJ2-1; 12 bases map to TRBD2. Germline trimming cut 1 base from V and 9 bases from J; bases unmatched to any gene: 4. This CDR3 has 15 residues. Germline-derived CDR1 and CDR2 are LNHDA and SQIVND (reference sequence). The CDR3 loop reads CASSIGASGRGEQFF. The CDR3 DNA is TGTGCCAGTAGTATAGGGGCTAGCGGGAGGGGTGAGCAGTTCTTC.

This clonotype was detected a few times. The V gene is TRBV13, the J gene TRBJ2-4, with 8 bases that match TRBD1. The CDR3 totals 15 residues. Germline V gene data show CDR1 as PRHDT and CDR2 as FYEKMQ (reference sequence). V was clipped by 1 base and J by 5 bases; unmatched bases: 4. The CDR3 DNA is TGTGCCAGCAGCTTAGTCAGGGGACAGGAAAACATTCAGTACTTC. Translating gives CASSLVRGQENIQYF. Full variable domain (missing parts from reference TRBV13 and TRBJ2-4): AAGVIQSPRHLIKEKRETATLKCYPIPRHDTVYWYQQGPGQDPQFLISFYEKMQSDKGSIPDRFSAQQFSDYHSELNMSSLELGDSALYFCASSLVRGQENIQYFGAGTRLSVL.